Below are 24 T cell receptor beta chains sequenced from a single sample in a study of CD8+ T cells in alopecia areata. Lesional scalp punch biopsies and peripheral blood came from alopecia areata patients. The sequencing template was cDNA reverse transcribed from extracted RNA. Using immunoSEQ multiplex PCR, the repertoire was profiled, and TCRdb retains in-frame clones only, with some absent. The sample includes 5,900 or so clones, less than 65% of them seen just once. Sequenced input: skin. The source of these receptors is a human donor with alopecia areata.

The genes are TRBV11-3 and TRBJ2-1; 11 bases line up with TRBD1. CDR3 length: 15 residues. In germline, CDR1 is SGHNT, CDR2 YENEEA. The J segment lost 6 bases and the V segment lost 2 bases, leaving 3 bases of the junction unmatched. The CDR3 here is CASSLRGTGGNEQFF. The CDR3 DNA follows: TGTGCCAGCAGCTTAAGGGGGACAGGGGGCAATGAGCAGTTCTTC.

This clone has just a few counts. The chain employs TRBV6-1 and TRBJ2-1, with 8 positions matching TRBD2. The CDR3 is 15 residues long. Trimming removed 0 bases from V and 4 bases from J; junction bases left unmatched: 2. Germline V gene lookup returns CDR1 MNHNS and CDR2 SASEGT. CDR3 loop: CASSEASGSYNEQFF. CDR3 bases: TGTGCCAGCAGTGAAGCGAGCGGGAGTTACAATGAGCAGTTCTTC.

The chain links TRBV4-1 to TRBJ2-1, with D possibly TRBD2 on 5 matching bases. V gave up 0 bases and J gave up 0 bases, with 15 bases separating them. This CDR3 region has 18 residues. The V gene's germline CDR1 is MGHRA and CDR2 YSYEKL. The DNA of the CDR3 is TGCGCCAGCAGCCAAGAGGTCGGGGATACCAGCTCCTACAATGAGCAGTTCTTC. Its protein is CASSQEVGDTSSYNEQFF.

J is TRBJ2-3 and V is TRBV6-5, with D uncertain. V was clipped by 6 bases and J by 4 bases, with 11 bases between them. The V gene's germline CDR1 is MNHEY and CDR2 SVGAGI. This CDR3 spans 13 amino acids. This CDR3 is CASSPGFSDTQYF. The DNA for the CDR3 is TGTGCCAGCAGCCCCGGTTTCTCAGATACGCAGTATTTT.

This chain joins TRBV7-7 and TRBJ1-1, with D possibly matching TRBD1 (5 bases). V lost 3 bases and J lost 5, with 16 bases in between. The CDR3 is 15 residues long. The germline V gene encodes CDR1 SSHAT and CDR2 FNYEAQ (reference sequence). CDR3 DNA sequence: TGTGCCAGCAGCTTCAGGGACGTCGTTCGAACTGAAGCTTTCTTT. This gives the protein CASSFRDVVRTEAFF.

V gene TRBV10-3 combines with J gene TRBJ2-7, with 10 positions matching TRBD1. V lost 2 bases and J lost 2; bases outside the gene matches: 0. Germline V gene lookup returns CDR1 ENHRY and CDR2 SYGVKD. The length of the CDR3 is 14 residues. The CDR3, as DNA: TGTGCCATCAGTGAGGGGACAGGGGCCTACGAGCAGTACTTC. As protein: CAISEGTGAYEQYF.

About this clone: One end of the junction is discordant with germline, which a read error may explain. Other nucleotide sequences from this sample produce the same CDR3. The chain carries TRBV23-1 and TRBJ1-1; D is undetermined. TRBV23-1 carries the ORF label, with uncertain function. The CDR3 spans 17 residues. CDR3 sequence: CASSQSPPSTMNTEAFF. CDR3 nucleotides: TGCGCCAGCAGTCAATCCCCCCCTTCAACGATGAACACTGAGGCTTTCTTT.

This clone showed up just a few times. The rearrangement links TRBV6-6 to TRBJ1-1, with D uncertain. V was shortened by 1 base and J by 5 bases, with 8 bases between the two germline ends. There are 13 residues in the CDR3. CDR1 and CDR2 (germline): MNHNY, SVGAGI (reference sequence). The CDR3 coding sequence is TGTGCCAGCAGTTACTGGGGTGAAACTGAAGCTTTCTTT. Its translation is CASSYWGETEAFF.

This chain joins TRBV27 and TRBJ2-7, with D possibly called TRBD1 or TRBD2 (5 bases each). Trimming shortened V by 5 bases and J by 5 bases, and 13 bases separated the two germline ends. Germline V gene lookup returns CDR1 MNHEY and CDR2 SMNVEV (reference sequence). The CDR3 is made up of 13 amino acids. In nucleotides, the CDR3 is TGTGCCAGCAGTGGGTGGGGGATCCACGAGCAGTACTTC. Translated, it gives CASSGWGIHEQYF.

The chain uses TRBV6-9 and TRBJ2-1; TRBD1 might be the D (6 bases). The CDR3 is 14 residues long. CDR1 MNHGY and CDR2 SVAAGI come from the germline V gene. The V and J ends lost 5 bases and 9 bases respectively, with 17 bases between them. The DNA of the CDR3 is TGTGCCAGCAGTGAGCCAGGGGTAAACGCTGAGCAGTTCTTC. Its protein is CASSEPGVNAEQFF.

The chain recombines TRBV29-1 with TRBJ2-1; D tentatively fits TRBD1 or TRBD2 (5 bases each). CDR1 is SQVTM and CDR2 is ANQGSEA in the germline V gene. The CDR3 is 14 amino acids. V dropped 3 bases and J dropped 4 bases, with 13 bases sitting between them. The CDR3: CSVEGDLTYNEQFF. CDR3 bases: TGCAGCGTTGAGGGGGACCTTACGTACAATGAGCAGTTCTTC.

This rearrangement joins TRBV27 to TRBJ1-5, with D unresolved. V was clipped by 8 bases and J by 6 bases, with 8 bases between them. CDR3 size: 11 residues. Per germline, CDR1 MNHEY and CDR2 SMNVEV (reference sequence). CDR3 coding DNA: TGTGCCAGCCGCCGGAGTCAGCCCCAGCATTTT. Amino acid sequence: CASRRSQPQHF.

V is TRBV6-5 and J is TRBJ2-3; 8 bases map to TRBD2. This CDR3 has 16 residues. With 4 bases clipped from V and 2 bases from J, the junction kept 8 bases outside the gene matches. Per germline, CDR1 MNHEY and CDR2 SVGAGI. The CDR3 DNA reads as TGTGCCAGCAGTTCCTTAAGCGGGGGATACACAGATACGCAGTATTTT. It yields the protein CASSSLSGGYTDTQYF.

This clone was counted a few times. The chain recombines TRBV30 with TRBJ2-7; a possible D gene is TRBD2 (6 bases). Trimming left V 0 bases short and J 1 base short, with 10 bases between. The CDR3 is 14 residues long. Germline CDR1 is GTSNPN and CDR2 is SVGIG (reference sequence). CDR3 protein: CAWSVWRGSYEQYF. The DNA for the CDR3 is TGTGCCTGGAGTGTATGGAGGGGTTCCTACGAGCAGTACTTC.

The chain combines TRBV18 with TRBJ1-2, with 11 bases identical to TRBD1. This CDR3 is built from 16 residues. Losses at the gene ends were 3 bases for V and 7 bases for J; bases not matched to a gene: 10. CDR1 and CDR2 (germline): KGHSH, LQKENI. CDR3 bases: TGTGCCAGCTCACCTGGACAGGGGGCACAGGAGCTTGGCTACACCTTC. It encodes CASSPGQGAQELGYTF.

The chain joins TRBV29-1 to TRBJ2-5, with 10 bases identical to TRBD1. The CDR3 is made up of 15 amino acids. Germline V lookup: CDR1 SQVTM, CDR2 ANQGSEA. Germline trimming cut 3 bases from V and 4 bases from J; bases unmatched to any gene: 8. The CDR3: CSVEPRDRGRETQYF. The DNA for the CDR3 is TGCAGCGTTGAGCCTAGAGACAGGGGGCGAGAGACCCAGTACTTC.

The chain couples TRBV5-4 to TRBJ2-3; D gene uncertain. The ends were cut back, 4 bases at V and 2 bases at J, with 2 bases in the middle. The CDR3 extends over 11 amino acids. Germline loops: CDR1 SGHNT, CDR2 YYREEE (reference sequence). The CDR3 protein is CASSTTDTQYF. CDR3 sequence (DNA): TGTGCCAGCAGCACCACAGATACGCAGTATTTT.

This clone has just a few counts. J is TRBJ2-7 and V is TRBV28, with 8 bases identical to TRBD1. Germline CDR1 reads MDHEN; CDR2 reads SYDVKM. The V and J ends lost 7 bases and 5 bases, in that order; junction bases with no gene match: 7. This CDR3 contains 13 residues. As DNA, the CDR3 is TGTGCCAGCAAAGCAGGGGGCAATCACGAGCAGTACTTC. Translating it yields CASKAGGNHEQYF. The full variable domain, in which reference TRBV28 and TRBJ2-7 provide the parts outside the CDR3, is DVKVTQSSRYLVKRTGEKVFLECVQDMDHENMFWYRQDPGLGLRLIYFSYDVKMKEKGDIPEGYSVSREKKERFSLILESASTNQTSMYLCASKAGGNHEQYFGPGTRLTVT.

The CDR3 reads CASSLKRQAGTEAFF. DNA for the CDR3: TGTGCCAGCAGCCTTAAAAGACAGGCGGGGACTGAAGCTTTCTTT. V is TRBV5-4 and J is TRBJ1-1; D perhaps matches TRBD1 (6 bases). Trimming took 4 bases from V and 5 from J, leaving 18 bases between them. The CDR3 is made up of 15 amino acids. CDR1 is SGHNT, CDR2 YYREEE, per germline (reference sequence).

This clone came up once. This rearrangement joins TRBV6-7 to TRBJ2-1; 9 bases line up with TRBD1. TRBV6-7 is an ORF, with its function uncertain. CDR3 length equals 19 residues. J was trimmed by 4 bases and V by 1 base; bases with no gene match: 14. The CDR3 DNA sequence: TGTGCCAGCAGTTACTACGTTTGTAACCGGGACAGGGAATACAATGAGCAGTTCTTC. Its translation: CASSYYVCNRDREYNEQFF.

The gene calls are TRBV9 and TRBJ2-1, with 9 nucleotides matching TRBD2. The CDR3 contains 17 residues. Germline CDR1 and CDR2: SGDLS and YYNGEE. V dropped 4 bases and J dropped 4; count of bases not matched to a gene: 12. In nucleotides, the CDR3 is TGTGCCAGCAGCCTCAGAACCGGGACTAGCCCTTACAATGAGCAGTTCTTC. Translating gives CASSLRTGTSPYNEQFF. The whole variable domain, remainder taken from reference TRBV9 and TRBJ2-1, is DSGVTQTPKHLITATGQRVTLRCSPRSGDLSVYWYQQSLDQGLQFLIQYYNGEERAKGNILERFSAQQFPDLHSELNLSSLELGDSALYFCASSLRTGTSPYNEQFFGPGTRLTVL.

The rearrangement links TRBV7-9 to TRBJ1-2; 7 bases are a match to TRBD1. Germline values: CDR1 SEHNR, CDR2 FQNEAQ (reference sequence). This CDR3 region has 14 residues. V was clipped by 2 bases and J by 4 bases; unmatched bases: 4. The CDR3 nucleotides are TGTGCCAGCAGCTTATGGGACAGCCGCTATGGCTACACCTTC. Its protein is CASSLWDSRYGYTF.

This clone appeared a single time. This chain links TRBV19 with TRBJ2-1, with 11 bases aligning to TRBD2. From germline, CDR1 is LNHDA and CDR2 SQIVND (reference sequence). J was trimmed by 7 bases and V by 5 bases; bases with no gene match: 7. CDR3 length: 15 amino acids. CDR3 loop: CASSGTSGGVNEQFF. The CDR3 DNA follows: TGTGCCAGTAGTGGGACTAGCGGTGGCGTAAATGAGCAGTTCTTC.

The rearrangement links TRBV28 to TRBJ2-7; D gene unclear. This CDR3 comprises 11 residues. With 7 bases removed from V and 3 bases from J, the gap between germline ends came to 7 bases. Per the germline V gene, CDR1 is MDHEN and CDR2 is SYDVKM. CDR3 amino acids: CASKDLYEQYF. CDR3 sequence (DNA): TGTGCCAGCAAGGACCTCTACGAGCAGTACTTC.